These 7 T cell receptor beta chains share one sample of origin, sequenced in a study of Graves' ophthalmopathy and Graves' hyperthyroidism. TCR beta CDR3 regions were amplified from RNA transcripts. Following a first-round RT-PCR that used HTBI primers, a second-round multiplex PCR was carried out. Using its own MiXCR run on the multiplex PCR reads, TCRdb lists one record per CDR3 protein. The sample lists some 170,000 distinct CDR3 sequences, around two fifths occurring once. Sequencing was carried out using peripheral blood. These receptors came from a man younger than 40 with Graves' ophthalmopathy.

The chain uses TRBV27 and TRBJ1-1; the match to TRBD1 covers 10 bases. Germline V lookup: CDR1 MNHEY, CDR2 SMNVEV (reference sequence). The length of the CDR3 is 15 residues. The trim removed 5 bases at V and 11 bases at J, leaving 14 bases unmatched. The CDR3 loop is CASSPRPGQGSKAFF. CDR3 nucleotide sequence: TGTGCCAGCAGTCCCAGACCGGGACAGGGGAGTAAGGCTTTCTTT.

This clonotype has a count of ten or more. The V gene is TRBV20-1, the J gene TRBJ1-2, with D perhaps TRBD1 (5 bases). V lost 0 bases and J 3 bases, leaving 20 bases between the germline ends. The CDR3 is 17 amino acids. The germline gives CDR1 DFQATT, CDR2 SNEGSKA (reference sequence). The CDR3 protein is CSARDLTGGDGDYGYTF. CDR3 DNA: TGCAGTGCTAGAGATTTGACGGGGGGGGACGGCGACTATGGCTACACCTTC.

The rearrangement joins TRBV7-2 to TRBJ1-1; tentatively, D is TRBD1 (5 bases). Germline loops: CDR1 SGHTA, CDR2 FQGNSA. The ends were cut back, 0 bases at V and 4 bases at J, with 12 bases in the middle. There are 15 residues in the CDR3. Here the CDR3 DNA reads TGTGCCAGCAGCTTAGCCGGGGGAGGTAGCACTGAAGCTTTCTTT. Translation: CASSLAGGGSTEAFF.

The genes are TRBV6-5 and TRBJ1-1; the D is unclear. CDR1 is MNHEY and CDR2 is SVGAGI in the germline V gene. This CDR3 spans 14 amino acids. V shed 2 bases and J shed 0 bases, with 7 bases lying between them. CDR3 protein: CASSYAQLNTEAFF. The CDR3 nucleotides read TGTGCCAGCAGTTACGCACAACTGAACACTGAAGCTTTCTTT.

This rearrangement joins TRBV7-9 to TRBJ2-5; no clear D gene. This CDR3 region has 13 residues. The germline V gene encodes CDR1 SEHNR and CDR2 FQNEAQ (reference sequence). Trimming left V 4 bases short and J 2 bases short, with 8 bases between. CDR3 sequence reads: CASSSTVQETQYF. CDR3 sequence (DNA): TGTGCCAGCAGCTCCACAGTTCAAGAGACCCAGTACTTC.

In its sample, this clonotype was seen many times. The CDR3 loop reads CATSRDNRANSGEQYF. The CDR3 nucleotides are TGTGCCACCAGCAGAGATAACAGGGCCAACTCAGGGGAGCAGTACTTC. The rearrangement uses TRBV15 and TRBJ2-7, with D possibly TRBD1 on 6 matching bases. Trimming removed 0 bases from V and 7 bases from J, with 19 bases in between. Germline CDR1 LNHNV, CDR2 YYDKDF (reference sequence). This CDR3 spans 16 amino acids. The variable domain in full, with the rest retrieved from reference TRBV15 and TRBJ2-7, is DAMVIQNPRYQVTQFGKPVTLSCSQTLNHNVMYWYQQKSSQAPKLLFHYYDKDFNNEADTPDNFQSRRPNTSFCFLDIRSPGLGDTAMYLCATSRDNRANSGEQYFGPGTRLTVT.

This clonotype was seen a handful of times. This chain uses TRBV12-3 or TRBV12-4 with TRBJ2-2; 8 bases align to TRBD1. The CDR3 length is 14 residues. Trimming removed 5 bases from V and 4 bases from J; junction bases left unmatched: 3. The CDR3 region has the DNA TGTGCCAGCAGTCCGGACAGGGTCACCGGGGAGCTGTTTTTT. It specifies CASSPDRVTGELFF.